The clone carrying this T cell receptor (beta chain) was counted only a few times. The antigen remains undetermined. Through a sample-barcoded 5' primer and a J-beta primer mix, a second PCR was run for roughly 7 to 12 cycles. In TCRdb, the 5' RACE reads were re-called with MiXCR into one record per CDR3 protein. The sample shows about 1.5 million distinct CDR3 sequences, under 55% of them seen only once. V lost 1 base, J lost 4 bases, and 9 bases lay in between. Germline V gene data show CDR1 as MGHRA and CDR2 as YSYEKL. The CDR3 contains 14 residues. These data originate in a study of blood T cells in healthy people across ages. The study's findings and limits: Age showed a roughly linear inverse relationship with TCR beta diversity per million T cells. Naive CD4+ cells and diversity were both higher in long-lived donors than in aged donors.

The sequencing input was blood. The gene calls are TRBV4-1 and TRBJ2-3, with D possibly TRBD2 on 5 matching bases. The TCR comes from a woman between 18 and 29 years old in good health. CDR3 residues: CASSQAGYSDTQYF. The DNA for the CDR3 is TGCGCCAGCAGCCAAGCGGGGTATTCAGATACGCAGTATTTT.